The rows below give T cell receptor beta chains drawn from one sample of a study of shared clonotypes between healthy human individuals. Generated by immunoSEQ multiplex PCR, the TCRdb table keeps only in-frame clones and is missing some. The repertoire consists of some 1 million clones, with 65% to 75% occurring once and the leading ten covering approximately 1.5%. The sample was memory CD4+ T cells sorted from blood. All receptors derive from a man between 18 and 29 years old in good health. The CDR3 runs from the conserved cysteine through the conserved F or W. A D gene is named only where the DNA matches it firmly. Some rows mark clone size as missing; the rest say once, few, many or name a class of expanded clone.

CDR3nt	CDR3aa	d_gene	abundance	v_gene	j_gene
TGTGCCAGCAGCCTCGGACAGGGCACCTATAATTCACCCCTCCACTTT	CASSLGQGTYNSPLHF	TRBD1	once	TRBV6-6	TRBJ1-6
TGCGCCAGCAGCCCAGGGGGACAGCTTAACAATGAGCAGTTCTTC	CASSPGGQLNNEQFF	TRBD1	.	TRBV4-3	TRBJ2-1
TGCAGCGTTGGGGGGGAGGACATCCGAGCTAACTATGGCTACACCTTC	CSVGGEDIRANYGYTF	.	few	TRBV29-1	TRBJ1-2
TGTGCCAGCAGCTCAGGGCGAGTGGGGGAGCTGTTTTTT	CASSSGRVGELFF	.	.	TRBV7-2	TRBJ2-2
TGTGCCAGCAGTGATAAGGGGGCCCTTAATGAAAAACTGTTTTTT	CASSDKGALNEKLFF	TRBD1	.	TRBV2	TRBJ1-4
TGTGCCAGCAAGGGGACTAGCATGAACACCGGGGAGCTGTTTTTT	CASKGTSMNTGELFF	TRBD2	.	TRBV2	TRBJ2-2
TGTGCCAGCAGTTACCCGGCATTGAAGGAGCTGTTTTTT	CASSYPALKELFF	.	.	TRBV5-4	TRBJ2-2
TGTGCCACCAGCAGAGATTTGGTCACCGGAAACACCATATATTTT	CATSRDLVTGNTIYF	.	.	TRBV15	TRBJ1-3
TGTGCCAGCACTCCCGGAGGCCTTCGTCCTAGCTCCTACGAGCAGTACTTC	CASTPGGLRPSSYEQYF	.	.	TRBV28	TRBJ2-7
TGTGCCAGCAGCTTAGGGACTATACTTCGAGAGACCCAGTACTTC	CASSLGTILRETQYF	TRBD2	.	TRBV5-8	TRBJ2-5
TGTGCCAGCAGCGATGGGACTAGCGGGCAGTGGGGGCTCAATGAGCAGTTCTTC	CASSDGTSGQWGLNEQFF	TRBD2	.	TRBV5-6	TRBJ2-1
TGTGCCAGCAGCTTGGCCGTGGGTAAGCAGTACTTC	CASSLAVGKQYF	.	.	TRBV5-8	TRBJ2-7
TGTGCCAGTAGTCCTTGGACAGGGGTGAACACTGAAGCTTTCTTT	CASSPWTGVNTEAFF	TRBD1	.	TRBV19	TRBJ1-1
TGTGCCAGCAGCGTACAGGGAGGGTCACCCCTCCACTTT	CASSVQGGSPLHF	.	.	TRBV9	TRBJ1-6
TGTGCCATCAGAGAAACAGGGGCAGATACGCAGTATTTT	CAIRETGADTQYF	TRBD1	.	TRBV10-3	TRBJ2-3
TGTGCCAGCAGCTCCCTATGGGGTGAGCAGTTCTTC	CASSSLWGEQFF	.	.	TRBV7-2	TRBJ2-1
TGCAGTGCTAGAGGGTATGGCTACACCTTC	CSARGYGYTF	.	.	TRBV20-1	TRBJ1-2
TGCGCCAGCAGCCAAGATTACGGGACAGATATATCCTCCTACAATGAGCAGTTCTTC	CASSQDYGTDISSYNEQFF	TRBD1	once	TRBV4-3	TRBJ2-1
TGCGCCAGCAGTAAGGGCCGAGGGACCGGGACAGATACGCAGTATTTT	CASSKGRGTGTDTQYF	.	.	TRBV5-1	TRBJ2-3
TGCGCCAGCAGCTGGAGGACTAGCGGAGCGGTAGGGGATACGCAGTATTTT	CASSWRTSGAVGDTQYF	TRBD2	.	TRBV5-1	TRBJ2-3
TGTGCCATCAGTGAGGATCACACGTTGGGAGCTTTCTTT	CAISEDHTLGAFF	.	.	TRBV10-3	TRBJ1-1
TGTGCCAGCTCCGAGGGCTCCAGCAGAAACACTGAAGCTTTCTTT	CASSEGSSRNTEAFF	.	.	TRBV18	TRBJ1-1
TGCGCCAGCAGCCCCCGGGCCCAGAACACTGAAGCTTTCTTT	CASSPRAQNTEAFF	.	.	TRBV5-1	TRBJ1-1
TGTGCCAGCAGCTTGGGCCCCACAGGGATCTACGAGCAGTACTTC	CASSLGPTGIYEQYF	.	.	TRBV5-5	TRBJ2-7
TGTGCCAGTGGGGGGAAGGCGCGGCTCCAAGAGACCCAGTACTTC	CASGGKARLQETQYF	.	.	TRBV19	TRBJ2-5
TGTGCCAGCAGCTTCACAGGGGTTGGAGGCTACACCTTC	CASSFTGVGGYTF	TRBD1	.	TRBV14	TRBJ1-2
TGTGCCAGCAGTCCAAGACAGAGCTCCTACGAGCAGTACTTC	CASSPRQSSYEQYF	.	.	TRBV28	TRBJ2-7
TGTGCCAGCAGCCCCCCGGGCCTCGGCAGGGATGGCTACACCTTC	CASSPPGLGRDGYTF	.	.	TRBV11-2	TRBJ1-2
TGTGCCAGCAGCCAAGGGACAGTCCCCTACGAGCAGTACTTC	CASSQGTVPYEQYF	.	.	TRBV14	TRBJ2-7
TGCGCCAGCAGCCCCGGGCTATTCGGGGTGACAGATACGCAGTATTTT	CASSPGLFGVTDTQYF	.	.	TRBV5-1	TRBJ2-3
TGTGCCAGCCAGGGAACAGGGGGCGTCGGGGAGCTGTTTTTT	CASQGTGGVGELFF	TRBD1	.	TRBV2	TRBJ2-2
TGTGCCAGCAGCTTGAGGGCGGTGAACACCGGGGAGCTGTTTTTT	CASSLRAVNTGELFF	.	many	TRBV7-9	TRBJ2-2
TGTGCCAGCAGTCGACAGGGCACAGATACGCAGTATTTT	CASSRQGTDTQYF	.	.	TRBV6-4	TRBJ2-3
TGTGCCAGCAGCTTAGCAGGGGGCGAGCAGTACTTC	CASSLAGGEQYF	TRBD1	few	TRBV11-2	TRBJ2-7
TGTGCCAGCAGCTTATTAGATTCACCCCTCCACTTT	CASSLLDSPLHF	.	few	TRBV7-9	TRBJ1-6
TGTGCCTGGAGCGTAGGGACGTTGGGCGATGAGCAGTTCTTC	CAWSVGTLGDEQFF	.	.	TRBV30	TRBJ2-1
TGCAGCGTTAGGGCAGGGGGGAACACCGGGGAGCTGTTTTTT	CSVRAGGNTGELFF	TRBD1	.	TRBV29-1	TRBJ2-2
TGCGCCAGCAGAGATCTAGGGGAAAAACTGTTTTTT	CASRDLGEKLFF	.	.	TRBV10-2	TRBJ1-4
TGTGCCAGTAGCCCTGAAAGGATAGTCAGTGAAAAACTGTTTTTT	CASSPERIVSEKLFF	.	.	TRBV19	TRBJ1-4
TGCGCCAGCAGCCCGGACAACTATGGCTACACCTTC	CASSPDNYGYTF	.	.	TRBV4-1	TRBJ1-2
TGTGCCAGCTCACCTGGACGGGACTATGGCTACACCTTC	CASSPGRDYGYTF	.	few	TRBV18	TRBJ1-2
TGTGCCAGCAGCTTAGCCTACCTAGATGTAGAGACCCAGTACTTC	CASSLAYLDVETQYF	.	.	TRBV7-2	TRBJ2-5
TGTGCCAGTAGTATGGATACCGGGCCCCCTTACAATGAGCAGTTCTTC	CASSMDTGPPYNEQFF	.	.	TRBV19	TRBJ2-1
TGTGCCAGCAGCTTGACTGAGGCGACAACTAATGAAAAACTGTTTTTT	CASSLTEATTNEKLFF	.	.	TRBV7-8	TRBJ1-4
TGCGCCAGCAGCCTCCCGAAATCGTCGGGGTCCGACACTGAAGCTTTCTTT	CASSLPKSSGSDTEAFF	.	.	TRBV4-1	TRBJ1-1